These 17 T cell receptor beta chains share one sample of origin, sequenced in a study of OX40 agonist ivuxolimab in advanced cancers. Repertoires were generated with immunoSEQ multiplex PCR, while TCRdb's copy carries only in-frame clones and drops some. The sample yields 40,000 to 45,000 clones, 82% seen once. Here the sequenced sample was CD4+ or CD8+ T cells sorted from blood, taken in a trial of the OX40 agonist ivuxolimab. All receptors derive from an adult with an advanced solid tumor such as melanoma, head and neck, liver or kidney cancer.

The chain joins TRBV10-3 to TRBJ2-7; tentatively, D is TRBD2 (5 bases). The CDR3 has 13 residues. V lost 10 bases and J lost 2, with 15 bases in between. Germline lookup yields CDR1 ENHRY and CDR2 SYGVKD. The CDR3 nucleotides read TGTGCCAGCGCGGACTCAAGGGCCTACGAGCAGTACTTC. It yields the protein CASADSRAYEQYF.

This rearrangement joins TRBV27 to TRBJ2-2; D is unresolved. This CDR3 spans 11 amino acids. The ends were cut back, 6 bases at V and 3 bases at J, with 2 bases in the middle. CDR1 is MNHEY, CDR2 SMNVEV, per germline (reference sequence). CDR3 amino acids: CASRYTGELFF. CDR3 DNA: TGTGCCAGCAGATACACCGGGGAGCTGTTTTTT.

This chain links TRBV6-5 with TRBJ2-1, with D possibly being TRBD2 (6 bases). Germline CDR1 MNHEY, CDR2 SVGAGI. CDR3 size: 14 residues. V lost 7 bases, J lost 6 bases, and 16 bases lay in between. The CDR3 reads CASTGEGGLNEQFF. The CDR3 nucleotides are TGTGCCAGCACCGGGGAAGGAGGGCTCAATGAGCAGTTCTTC.

This chain connects TRBV6-5 to TRBJ2-7; 7 nucleotides match TRBD1. V dropped 2 bases and J dropped 6; count of bases not matched to a gene: 7. Looked up from germline, CDR1 is MNHEY and CDR2 is SVGAGI. CDR3 size: 14 residues. The CDR3 nucleotides read TGTGCCAGCAGTTACGGGATCGCAGGGGGCGAGCAGTACTTC. Encoded protein: CASSYGIAGGEQYF.

The chain links TRBV6-1 to TRBJ1-4; TRBD1 matches 8 bases. Germline V lookup: CDR1 MNHNS, CDR2 SASEGT. V gave up 2 bases and J gave up 2 bases; unmatched junction bases: 4. The length of the CDR3 is 16 residues. CDR3 sequence: CASSETQGATNEKLFF. The CDR3 region has the DNA TGTGCCAGCAGTGAAACGCAGGGGGCGACTAATGAAAAACTGTTTTTT.

The chain couples TRBV27 to TRBJ1-1, with D maybe TRBD1 (6 bases). Germline values: CDR1 MNHEY, CDR2 SMNVEV (reference sequence). The CDR3 is 17 residues long. V lost 5 bases and J 5 bases, leaving 24 bases between the germline ends. The CDR3 here is CASSTIQGGGPTTEAFF. DNA of the CDR3: TGTGCCAGCAGTACCATACAGGGTGGAGGGCCAACAACTGAAGCTTTCTTT.

V and J are TRBV11-1 and TRBJ2-5, with D perhaps TRBD1 or TRBD2 (6 bases each). The V gene lost 5 bases and the J gene lost 1 base, with 14 bases spanning the gap. CDR1 SGHAT and CDR2 FQDESV come from the germline V gene (reference sequence). The length of the CDR3 is 15 residues. CDR3 region: CASSTGGGLQETQYF. CDR3 coding DNA: TGTGCCAGCAGCACCGGGGGCGGGCTCCAAGAGACCCAGTACTTC.

V and J are TRBV18 and TRBJ1-2; 7 positions agree with TRBD1. The germline V gene has CDR1 KGHSH and CDR2 LQKENI. The CDR3 runs 14 residues. J was trimmed by 6 bases and V by 1 base; bases with no gene match: 5. The CDR3 sequence: CASSPRTGVNGYTF. Written as DNA, the CDR3 is TGTGCCAGCTCACCACGGACAGGAGTGAATGGCTACACCTTC.

The chain uses TRBV7-9 and TRBJ2-1; D ambiguous. The CDR3 consists of 14 residues. V was trimmed by 8 bases and J by 4 bases, leaving 15 bases between them. Germline CDR1 SEHNR, CDR2 FQNEAQ (reference sequence). CDR3 in amino acids: CASWIADRYNEQFF. CDR3 sequence (DNA): TGTGCCAGCTGGATAGCTGATCGGTACAATGAGCAGTTCTTC.

The genes are TRBV19 and TRBJ2-7, with 12 bases identical to TRBD2. The CDR3 runs to 17 residues. The trim removed 2 bases at V and 3 bases at J, leaving 8 bases unmatched. Germline V CDR1 and CDR2: LNHDA, SQIVND (reference sequence). The CDR3 reads CASSISPGLAGSYEQYF. The CDR3 nucleotides read TGTGCCAGTAGTATAAGCCCTGGACTAGCGGGGAGCTACGAGCAGTACTTC.

The chain has TRBV7-2 and TRBJ2-7; 10 nucleotides align to TRBD1. CDR3 length: 14 amino acids. V dropped 5 bases and J dropped 5; count of bases not matched to a gene: 6. CDR1 and CDR2 (germline): SGHTA, FQGNSA. CDR3 sequence: CASSKRDRGDEQYF. CDR3 sequence (DNA): TGTGCCAGCAGCAAACGGGACAGGGGAGACGAGCAGTACTTC.

The rearrangement links TRBV30 to TRBJ1-2, with a weak D call TRBD1 (6 bases). Germline loops: CDR1 GTSNPN, CDR2 SVGIG (reference sequence). This CDR3 has 13 amino acids. V lost 7 bases, J lost 1 base, and 13 bases lay in between. Written as DNA, the CDR3 is TGTGCCTCAAGGCAGGGGTTTAACTATGGCTACACCTTC. It translates to CASRQGFNYGYTF.

V usage is TRBV9 and J usage is TRBJ1-1; D is unresolved. The CDR3 extends over 15 amino acids. The V and J ends lost 4 bases and 0 bases respectively, with 13 bases between them. Germline V lookup: CDR1 SGDLS, CDR2 YYNGEE. CDR3 in DNA: TGTGCCAGCAGCACCACAGACAATATGAACACTGAAGCTTTCTTT. Amino acids: CASSTTDNMNTEAFF.

The J gene is TRBJ2-5, the V gene TRBV6-6; the match to TRBD2 covers 9 bases. Looked up from germline, CDR1 is MNHNY and CDR2 is SVGAGI (reference sequence). The CDR3 runs to 15 residues. V shed 4 bases and J 2 bases; nucleotides not matched to a gene: 5. The CDR3 here is CASSSETSGQETQYF. In nucleotides, the CDR3 is TGTGCCAGCAGTTCTGAAACTAGCGGGCAAGAGACCCAGTACTTC.

This chain joins TRBV9 and TRBJ2-4, with 8 nucleotides matching TRBD2. Trimming at V came to 7 bases and at J to 9 bases, leaving 15 bases not matched to a gene. CDR3 length: 15 residues. Germline loops: CDR1 SGDLS, CDR2 YYNGEE. The CDR3 spells CASCRGPGLEGIQYF. CDR3 coding DNA: TGTGCCAGCTGCAGGGGCCCGGGACTAGAGGGCATTCAGTACTTC. Full variable domain (outside the CDR3, taken from reference TRBV9 and TRBJ2-4): DSGVTQTPKHLITATGQRVTLRCSPRSGDLSVYWYQQSLDQGLQFLIQYYNGEERAKGNILERFSAQQFPDLHSELNLSSLELGDSALYFCASCRGPGLEGIQYFGAGTRLSVL.

The J gene is TRBJ2-3, the V gene TRBV7-2, with D unresolved. The CDR3 spans 11 residues. Germline assignment: CDR1 SGHTA and CDR2 FQGNSA. Deletions cut 5 bases from V and 5 bases from J, with 5 bases between. The CDR3 region has the DNA TGTGCCAGCAGCCAAAAAGATACGCAGTATTTT. Translated, it gives CASSQKDTQYF.

This chain connects TRBV7-9 to TRBJ2-7, with a weak D call TRBD2 (6 bases). Germline CDR1 and CDR2: SEHNR and FQNEAQ (reference sequence). V lost 1 base, J lost 0 bases, and 13 bases lay in between. CDR3 size: 16 residues. DNA for the CDR3: TGTGCCAGCAGCTTAGGGAGGGGCCTATTCTCCTACGAGCAGTACTTC. Translating gives CASSLGRGLFSYEQYF. Combining the CDR3 with reference TRBV7-9 and TRBJ2-7 gives the whole variable domain DTGVSQNPRHKITKRGQNVTFRCDPISEHNRLYWYRQTLGQGPEFLTYFQNEAQLEKSRLLSDRFSAERPKGSFSTLEIQRTEQGDSAMYLCASSLGRGLFSYEQYFGPGTRLTVT.